This T cell receptor beta chain was captured in a study of shared clonotypes between healthy human individuals. Overall study findings and caveats: Represented genetic and exposure-history diversity was restricted by having few donors.

The CDR3 is 16 residues long. Germline lookup yields CDR1 SNHLY and CDR2 FYNNEI. Losses at the gene ends were 4 bases for V and 3 bases for J; bases not matched to a gene: 8. The sorted-subset replicate PCRs were given about 210 ng DNA, which is approximately 30,000 T cell genomes. The assay was immunoSEQ multiplex PCR, and TCRdb's table has in-frame clones only and misses some. The sample holds 2 million or so clones, approximately 94% seen once. Selected positively for CCR7 and CD45RO-negative, naive CD8 cells excluded terminally differentiated effector memory CD45RA+ cells. Details on this clone: The antigen is unknown.

The TCR sequence derives from a man aged 18 to 35 in good health. The specimen sequenced was naive CD8+ T cells sorted from blood. The chain couples TRBV2 to TRBJ2-7, with 11 bases identical to TRBD2. CDR3 nucleotide sequence: TGTGCCAGCAGTGCTTCTTTAGCGGGAGGGATCTACGAGCAGTACTTC. Translation: CASSASLAGGIYEQYF. Together with reference TRBV2 and TRBJ2-7, the CDR3 gives the full variable domain: EPEVTQTPSHQVTQMGQEVILRCVPISNHLYFYWYRQILGQKVEFLVSFYNNEISEKSEIFDDQFSVERPDGSNFTLKIRSTKLEDSAMYFCASSASLAGGIYEQYFGPGTRLTVT.